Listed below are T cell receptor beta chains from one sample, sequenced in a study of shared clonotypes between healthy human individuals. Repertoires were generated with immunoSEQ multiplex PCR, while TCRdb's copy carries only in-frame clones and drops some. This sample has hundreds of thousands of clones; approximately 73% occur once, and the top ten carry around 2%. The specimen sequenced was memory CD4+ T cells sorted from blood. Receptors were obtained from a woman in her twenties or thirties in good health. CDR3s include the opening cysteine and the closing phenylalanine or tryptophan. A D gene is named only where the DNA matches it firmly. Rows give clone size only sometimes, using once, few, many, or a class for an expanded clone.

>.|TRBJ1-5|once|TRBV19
CASSMGGANNQPQHF
TGTGCCAGTAGTATGGGGGGGGCGAATAATCAGCCCCAGCATTTT
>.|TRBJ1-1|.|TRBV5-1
CASSFGNTEAFF
TGCGCCAGCAGCTTCGGGAACACTGAAGCTTTCTTT
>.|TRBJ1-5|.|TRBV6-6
CASSPGGPQPQHF
TGTGCCAGCAGTCCTGGAGGACCTCAGCCCCAGCATTTT
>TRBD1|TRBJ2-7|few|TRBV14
CASSQRRTGAYEQYF
TGTGCCAGCAGCCAACGTCGGACAGGGGCCTACGAGCAGTACTTC
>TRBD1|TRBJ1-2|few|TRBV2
CASNQGDNYGYTF
TGTGCCAGCAATCAGGGGGATAACTATGGCTACACCTTC
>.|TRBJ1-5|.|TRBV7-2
CASSSTGANQPQHF
TGTGCCAGCAGCTCGACAGGCGCTAATCAGCCCCAGCATTTT
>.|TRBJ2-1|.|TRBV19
CASSIDRSAYNEQFF
TGTGCCAGTAGTATCGACAGGTCTGCCTACAATGAGCAGTTCTTC
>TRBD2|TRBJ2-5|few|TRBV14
CASKGGRETQYF
TGTGCCAGTAAGGGAGGGCGAGAGACCCAGTACTTC
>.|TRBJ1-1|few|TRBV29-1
CSVRTENTEAFF
TGCAGCGTTCGAACAGAGAACACTGAAGCTTTCTTT
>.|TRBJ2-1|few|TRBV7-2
CASSLRQAMRNEQFF
TGTGCCAGCAGCTTAAGACAGGCCATGAGAAACGAGCAGTTCTTC
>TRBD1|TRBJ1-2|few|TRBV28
CASKPTGTDGYTF
TGTGCCAGCAAACCTACCGGGACAGATGGCTACACCTTC
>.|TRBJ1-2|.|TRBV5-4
CASQGRPRNGYTF
TGTGCCAGTCAAGGACGGCCGAGGAATGGCTACACCTTC
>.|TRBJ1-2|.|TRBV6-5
CASSYGRGGDGYTF
TGTGCCAGCAGTTACGGCAGGGGAGGGGACGGCTACACCTTC
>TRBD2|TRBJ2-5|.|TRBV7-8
CASSLRTSGQETQYF
TGTGCCAGCAGCTTAAGGACTAGCGGACAAGAGACCCAGTACTTC
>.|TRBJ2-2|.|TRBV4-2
CASSHGKGDTGELFF
TGTGCCAGCAGCCACGGCAAAGGGGACACCGGGGAGCTGTTTTTT
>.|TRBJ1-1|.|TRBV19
CASSMRGPTEAFF
TGTGCCAGTAGTATGCGAGGGCCGACTGAAGCTTTCTTT
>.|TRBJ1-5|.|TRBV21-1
CASRKGVMAAVRTSNQPQHF
TGTGCCAGCAGAAAAGGAGTTATGGCGGCAGTTAGAACTAGCAATCAGCCCCAGCATTTT
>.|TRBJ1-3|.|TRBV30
CAWSVGAAGNTIYF
TGTGCCTGGAGTGTAGGGGCGGCTGGAAACACCATATATTTT
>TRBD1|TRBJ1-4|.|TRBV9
CASSVGTGTGGEKLFF
TGTGCCAGCAGCGTAGGCACCGGGACAGGGGGTGAAAAACTGTTTTTT
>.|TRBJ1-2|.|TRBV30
CAWKRMGSNYGYTF
TGTGCCTGGAAAAGAATGGGCAGTAACTATGGCTACACCTTC
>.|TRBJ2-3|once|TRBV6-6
CASRYFPSTDTQYF
TGTGCCAGCAGGTATTTCCCTAGCACAGATACGCAGTATTTT
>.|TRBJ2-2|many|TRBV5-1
CASSPGGGRLHGELFF
TGCGCCAGCAGCCCCGGAGGGGGTAGACTGCACGGGGAGCTGTTTTTT
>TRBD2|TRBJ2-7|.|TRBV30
CAWSWLAGDEQYF
TGTGCCTGGAGCTGGTTAGCGGGAGATGAGCAGTACTTC
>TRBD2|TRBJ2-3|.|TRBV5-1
CASSTGTSDAADTQYF
TGCGCCAGCAGCACCGGGACTAGCGATGCGGCAGATACGCAGTATTTT
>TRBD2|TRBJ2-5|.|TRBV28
CASSLIGGGETQYF
TGTGCCAGCAGTTTAATTGGGGGAGGGGAGACCCAGTACTTC
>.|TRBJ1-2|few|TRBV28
CASTHHGGTGNYGYTF
TGTGCCAGCACCCACCACGGGGGGACCGGCAACTATGGCTACACCTTC
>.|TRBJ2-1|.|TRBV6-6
CASSTRTTLQGEQFF
TGTGCCAGCAGTACCCGGACTACACTCCAAGGAGAGCAGTTCTTC
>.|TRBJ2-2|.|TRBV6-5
CASSYSLTGELFF
TGTGCCAGCAGTTACTCCCTGACCGGGGAGCTGTTTTTT
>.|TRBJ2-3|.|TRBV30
CAWTGSDTQYF
TGTGCCTGGACAGGGTCGGATACGCAGTATTTT
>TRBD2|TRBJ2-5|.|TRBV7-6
CASSFTSGGVGQETQYF
TGTGCCAGCAGCTTCACGTCGGGGGGAGTCGGCCAAGAGACCCAGTACTTC
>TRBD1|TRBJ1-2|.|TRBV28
CASRPGQGYGYTF
TGTGCCAGCAGACCCGGACAGGGCTATGGCTACACCTTC
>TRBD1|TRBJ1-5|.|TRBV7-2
CASSFQGAPSNQPQHF
TGTGCCAGCAGCTTCCAGGGGGCCCCTAGCAATCAGCCCCAGCATTTT
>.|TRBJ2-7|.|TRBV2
CASSGRTDLKYF
TGTGCCAGCAGTGGTCGTACTGATCTCAAGTACTTC
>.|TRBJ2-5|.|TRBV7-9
CASSDPGARETQYF
TGTGCCAGCAGCGACCCCGGGGCGCGAGAGACCCAGTACTTC
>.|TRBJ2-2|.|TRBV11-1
CASSPISGGGELFF
TGTGCCAGCAGCCCCATTAGCGGAGGCGGGGAGCTGTTTTTT
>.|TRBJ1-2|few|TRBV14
CASSPQAGGYTF
TGTGCCAGCAGCCCCCAAGCCGGCGGCTACACCTTC
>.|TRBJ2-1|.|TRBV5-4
CASSSFALGSNNEQFF
TGTGCCAGCAGCTCCTTCGCTTTGGGGAGCAACAATGAGCAGTTCTTC
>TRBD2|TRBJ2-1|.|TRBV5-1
CASSYGLAGAREQFF
TGCGCCAGCAGCTACGGACTAGCGGGAGCTCGTGAGCAGTTCTTC
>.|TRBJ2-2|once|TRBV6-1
CASRGTNTGELFF
TGTGCCAGCAGGGGGACGAACACCGGGGAGCTGTTTTTT
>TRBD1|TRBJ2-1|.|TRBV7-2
CASSSQGVSYNEQFF
TGTGCCAGCAGCTCGCAGGGGGTCTCCTACAATGAGCAGTTCTTC
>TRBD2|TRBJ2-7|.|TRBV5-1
CASSFTASGRDEQYF
TGCGCCAGCAGCTTCACGGCTAGCGGGAGAGACGAGCAGTACTTC
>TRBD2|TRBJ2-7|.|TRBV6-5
CASSLASTSGRYEQYF
TGTGCCAGCAGTTTAGCGTCGACTAGCGGGAGGTACGAGCAGTACTTC
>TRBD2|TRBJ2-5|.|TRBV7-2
CASSLEGLAGGGPRETQYF
TGTGCCAGCAGCTTAGAGGGACTAGCGGGAGGGGGCCCACGGGAGACCCAGTACTTC
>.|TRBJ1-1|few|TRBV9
CASSAQGNTEAFF
TGTGCCAGCAGCGCGCAGGGGAACACTGAAGCTTTCTTT
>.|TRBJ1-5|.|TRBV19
CASTSRVERGGNQPQHF
TGTGCCAGTACCAGTCGGGTTGAGAGGGGAGGCAATCAGCCCCAGCATTTT